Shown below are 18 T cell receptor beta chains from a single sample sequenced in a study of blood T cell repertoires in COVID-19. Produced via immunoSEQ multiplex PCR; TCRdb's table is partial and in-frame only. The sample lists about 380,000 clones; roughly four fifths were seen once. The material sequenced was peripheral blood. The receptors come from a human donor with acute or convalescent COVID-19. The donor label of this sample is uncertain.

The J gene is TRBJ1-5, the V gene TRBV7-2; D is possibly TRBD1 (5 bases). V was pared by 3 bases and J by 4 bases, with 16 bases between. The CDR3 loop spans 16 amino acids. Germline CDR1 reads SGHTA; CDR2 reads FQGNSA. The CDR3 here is CASSLEGSGFNQPQHF. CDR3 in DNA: TGTGCCAGCAGCTTGGAGGGGTCGGGATTTAATCAGCCCCAGCATTTT.

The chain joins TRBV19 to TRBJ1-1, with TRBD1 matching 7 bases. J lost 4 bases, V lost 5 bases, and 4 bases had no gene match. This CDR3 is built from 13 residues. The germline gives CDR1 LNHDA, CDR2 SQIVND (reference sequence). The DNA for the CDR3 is TGTGCCAGTAGTTGGCAGGGGGTCACTGAAGCTTTCTTT. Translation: CASSWQGVTEAFF.

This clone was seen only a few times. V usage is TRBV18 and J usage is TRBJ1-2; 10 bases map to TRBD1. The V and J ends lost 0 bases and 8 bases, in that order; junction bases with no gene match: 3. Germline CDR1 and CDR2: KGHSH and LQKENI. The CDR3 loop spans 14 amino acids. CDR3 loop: CASSPPGTGDGYTF. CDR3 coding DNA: TGTGCCAGCTCACCACCAGGGACAGGGGACGGCTACACCTTC.

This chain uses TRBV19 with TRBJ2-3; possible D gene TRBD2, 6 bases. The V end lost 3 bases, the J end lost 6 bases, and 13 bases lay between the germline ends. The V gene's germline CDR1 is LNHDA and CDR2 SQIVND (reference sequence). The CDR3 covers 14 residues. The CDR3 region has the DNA TGTGCCAGTAGTATCCGGGGGATAACTGATACGCAGTATTTT. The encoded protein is CASSIRGITDTQYF.

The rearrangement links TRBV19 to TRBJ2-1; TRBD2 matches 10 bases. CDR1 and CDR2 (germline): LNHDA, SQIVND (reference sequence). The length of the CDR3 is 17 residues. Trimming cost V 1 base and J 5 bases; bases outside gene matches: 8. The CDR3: CASSIAREGLANNEQFF. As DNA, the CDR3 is TGTGCCAGTAGTATAGCGAGAGAGGGACTAGCGAACAATGAGCAGTTCTTC.

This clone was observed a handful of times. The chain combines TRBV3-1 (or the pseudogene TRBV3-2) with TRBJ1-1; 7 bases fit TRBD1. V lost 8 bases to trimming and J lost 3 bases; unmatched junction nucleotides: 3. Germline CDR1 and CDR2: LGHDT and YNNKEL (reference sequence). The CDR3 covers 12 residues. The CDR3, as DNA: TGTGCCAGCGGACAGGCGGACACTGAAGCTTTCTTT. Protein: CASGQADTEAFF.

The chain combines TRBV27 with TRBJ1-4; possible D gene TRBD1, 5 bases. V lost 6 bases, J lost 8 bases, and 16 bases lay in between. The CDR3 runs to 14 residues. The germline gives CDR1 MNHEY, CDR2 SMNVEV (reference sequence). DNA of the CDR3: TGTGCCAGCAGGCGGGTAGGGGCGGGAGAAAAACTGTTTTTT. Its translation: CASRRVGAGEKLFF.

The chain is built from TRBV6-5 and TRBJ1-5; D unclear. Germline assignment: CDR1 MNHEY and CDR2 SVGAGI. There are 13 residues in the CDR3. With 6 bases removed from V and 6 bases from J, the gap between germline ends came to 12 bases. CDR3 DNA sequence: TGTGCCAGCAGATTGATGGTCGGTCAGCCCCAGCATTTT. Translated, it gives CASRLMVGQPQHF.

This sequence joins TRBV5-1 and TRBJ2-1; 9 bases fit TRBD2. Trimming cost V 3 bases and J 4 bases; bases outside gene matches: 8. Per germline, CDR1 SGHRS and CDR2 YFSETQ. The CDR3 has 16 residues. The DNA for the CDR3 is TGCGCCAGCAGCTCTGGCGGGAGGGCCGGGTACAATGAGCAGTTCTTC. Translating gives CASSSGGRAGYNEQFF.

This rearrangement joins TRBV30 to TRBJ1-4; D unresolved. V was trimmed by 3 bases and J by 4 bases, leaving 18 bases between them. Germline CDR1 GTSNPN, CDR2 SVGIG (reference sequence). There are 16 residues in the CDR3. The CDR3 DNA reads TGTGCCTGGAGCGAACCAATTACACAGTATAATGAAAAACTGTTTTTT. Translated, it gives CAWSEPITQYNEKLFF.

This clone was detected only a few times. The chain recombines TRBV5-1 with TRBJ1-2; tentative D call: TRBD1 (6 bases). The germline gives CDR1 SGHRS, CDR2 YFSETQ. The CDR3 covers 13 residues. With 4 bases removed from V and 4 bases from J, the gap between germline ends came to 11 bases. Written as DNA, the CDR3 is TGCGCCAGCAGCGGATCGACAGGCTATGGCTACACCTTC. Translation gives CASSGSTGYGYTF.

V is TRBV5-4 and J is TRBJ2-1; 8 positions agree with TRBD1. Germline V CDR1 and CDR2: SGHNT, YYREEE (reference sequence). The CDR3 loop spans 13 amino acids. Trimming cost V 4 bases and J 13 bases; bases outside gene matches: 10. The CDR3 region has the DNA TGTGCCAGCAGCCCCGGAGGGACAGGTAGTCAGTTCTTC. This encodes CASSPGGTGSQFF.

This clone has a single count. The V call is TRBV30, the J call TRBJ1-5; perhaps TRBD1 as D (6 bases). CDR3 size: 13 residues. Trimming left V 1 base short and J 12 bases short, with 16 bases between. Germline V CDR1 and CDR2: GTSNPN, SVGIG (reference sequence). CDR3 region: CAWSEDRLLNQHF. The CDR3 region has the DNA TGTGCCTGGAGTGAGGACAGATTACTCAACCAGCATTTT.

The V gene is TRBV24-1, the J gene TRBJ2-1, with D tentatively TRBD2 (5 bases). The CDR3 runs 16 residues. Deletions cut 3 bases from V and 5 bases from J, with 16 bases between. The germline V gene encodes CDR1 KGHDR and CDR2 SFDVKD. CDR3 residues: CATSDELAQRNNEQFF. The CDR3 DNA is TGTGCCACCAGTGATGAGCTAGCCCAGAGGAACAATGAGCAGTTCTTC.

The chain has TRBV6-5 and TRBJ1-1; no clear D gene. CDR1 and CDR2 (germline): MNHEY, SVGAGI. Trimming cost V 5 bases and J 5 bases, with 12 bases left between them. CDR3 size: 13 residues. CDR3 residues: CASSQVTGTEAFF. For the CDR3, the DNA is TGTGCCAGCAGTCAGGTGACGGGGACTGAAGCTTTCTTT.

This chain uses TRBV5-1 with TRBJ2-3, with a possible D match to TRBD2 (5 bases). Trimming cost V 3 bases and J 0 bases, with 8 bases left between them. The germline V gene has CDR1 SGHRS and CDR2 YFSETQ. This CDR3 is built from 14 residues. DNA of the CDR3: TGCGCCAGCAGCTGGCAGCGGAGCACAGATACGCAGTATTTT. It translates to CASSWQRSTDTQYF.

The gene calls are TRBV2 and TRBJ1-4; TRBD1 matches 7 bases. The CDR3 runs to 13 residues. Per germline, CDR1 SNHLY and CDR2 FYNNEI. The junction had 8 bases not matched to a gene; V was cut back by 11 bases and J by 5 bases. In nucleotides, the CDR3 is TGTGCCTCCCAGAGGGACAGAAATGAAAAACTGTTTTTT. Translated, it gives CASQRDRNEKLFF.

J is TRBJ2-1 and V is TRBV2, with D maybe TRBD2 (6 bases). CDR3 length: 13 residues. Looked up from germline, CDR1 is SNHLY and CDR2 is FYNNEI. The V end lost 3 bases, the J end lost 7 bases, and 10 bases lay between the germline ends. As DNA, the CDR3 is TGTGCCAGCAGTGACTCCCGGGGGAATGAGCAGTTCTTC. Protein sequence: CASSDSRGNEQFF.